This TCR beta chain was retrieved from a study of OX40 agonist ivuxolimab in advanced cancers. Across the whole study: Ivuxolimab, an antibody acting as an agonist of OX40 (CD134), was used to treat patients. Study-wide results and caveats: Within 6 weeks, CD4+ and CD8+ blood T cells expanded clonally at 0.1 to 3.0 mg/kg. Antigen specificity was not determined for the expanded peripheral T cells.

The CDR3 length is 12 residues. The ends were cut back, 1 base at V and 6 bases at J, with 7 bases in the middle. Germline V CDR1 and CDR2: SGHDT, YYEEEE. This clone was found a few times. The antigen remains undetermined. Other DNA sequences in the sample encode the same CDR3. The method was immunoSEQ multiplex PCR; TCRdb's version includes in-frame clones alone and lacks a portion of them. The data contain over 9,500 clones, about 66% of them singletons. This chain uses TRBV5-6 with TRBJ1-1; D is perhaps TRBD1 (5 bases). This TCR derives from an adult with an advanced solid tumor such as melanoma, head and neck, liver or kidney cancer. Here the sequenced sample was CD4+ or CD8+ T cells sorted from blood, taken in a trial of the OX40 agonist ivuxolimab. The CDR3 DNA sequence: TGTGCCAGCAGCTTGAGGGGTCCTGAAGCTTTCTTT. It codes for CASSLRGPEAFF.